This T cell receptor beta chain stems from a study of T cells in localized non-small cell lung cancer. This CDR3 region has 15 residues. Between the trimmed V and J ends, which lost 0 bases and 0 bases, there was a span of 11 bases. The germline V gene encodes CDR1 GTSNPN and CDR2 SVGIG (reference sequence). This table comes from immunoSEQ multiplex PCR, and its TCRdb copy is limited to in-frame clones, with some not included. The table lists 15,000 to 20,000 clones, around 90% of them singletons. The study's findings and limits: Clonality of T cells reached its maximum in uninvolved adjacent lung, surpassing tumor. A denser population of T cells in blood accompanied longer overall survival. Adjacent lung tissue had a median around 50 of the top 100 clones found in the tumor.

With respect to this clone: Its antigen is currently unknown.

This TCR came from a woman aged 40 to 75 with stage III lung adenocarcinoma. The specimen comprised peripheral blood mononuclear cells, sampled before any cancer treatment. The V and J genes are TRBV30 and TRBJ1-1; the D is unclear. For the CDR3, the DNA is TGTGCCTGGAGTGTATTCGGCCTCCTGAACACTGAAGCTTTCTTT. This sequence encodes CAWSVFGLLNTEAFF.